The rows below give T cell receptor beta chains drawn from one sample of a study of siplizumab effects on memory and regulatory T cells. Some clones are missing from TCRdb's copy, which holds only in-frame ones; the method was immunoSEQ multiplex PCR. The table has 100,000 or so clones, about 91% seen once. Material for sequencing was Tregs sorted from blood. These receptors were taken from a human donor in good health. Each CDR3 is given with its conserved first and last residue. A D gene is named only where the DNA matches it firmly. The size entry is marked missing in some rows and otherwise reads once, few, many or a size class.

clone_size j_call d_call v_call cdr3_aa cdr3_nt
. TRBJ2-3 TRBD2 TRBV10-3 CAIKLAGTDTQYF TGTGCCATCAAACTAGCGGGCACAGATACGCAGTATTTT
. TRBJ2-7 . TRBV2 CASSGTLGPYEQYF TGTGCCAGCAGTGGGACCCTAGGCCCCTACGAGCAGTACTTC
. TRBJ1-2 . TRBV15 CATSREDGLYGYTF TGTGCCACCAGCAGAGAGGACGGTCTCTATGGCTACACCTTC
. TRBJ1-4 TRBD1 TRBV19 CASKETGGSVFF TGTGCCAGTAAGGAGACAGGGGGCTCTGTGTTTTTT
. TRBJ1-1 . TRBV11-2 CASSLRGAHWDEAFF TGTGCCAGCAGCTTACGGGGGGCGCACTGGGATGAAGCTTTCTTT
. TRBJ2-7 TRBD2 TRBV15 CATSRGFVAGSYEQYF TGTGCCACCAGCAGAGGCTTTGTAGCGGGATCCTACGAGCAGTACTTC
. TRBJ2-5 . TRBV9 CASSVGQIPQETQYF TGTGCCAGCAGCGTAGGACAGATACCCCAAGAGACCCAGTACTTC
. TRBJ2-5 TRBD2 TRBV5-1 CASSSRGRGETQYF TGCGCCAGCAGCTCCCGGGGGAGGGGAGAGACCCAGTACTTC
. TRBJ1-2 . TRBV5-1 CASSLHRYGYTF TGCGCCAGCAGCTTGCACCGATATGGCTACACCTTC
once TRBJ2-1 . TRBV7-3 CASSFGSGSGPQFF TGTGCCAGCAGCTTCGGGAGTGGGTCTGGGCCACAGTTCTTC
. TRBJ2-5 . TRBV7-2 CASSFVTTQETQYF TGTGCCAGCAGCTTCGTGACTACGCAAGAGACCCAGTACTTC
. TRBJ2-7 TRBD1 TRBV5-6 CASSPPGQGVYEQYF TGTGCCAGCAGCCCTCCAGGACAGGGAGTCTACGAGCAGTACTTC